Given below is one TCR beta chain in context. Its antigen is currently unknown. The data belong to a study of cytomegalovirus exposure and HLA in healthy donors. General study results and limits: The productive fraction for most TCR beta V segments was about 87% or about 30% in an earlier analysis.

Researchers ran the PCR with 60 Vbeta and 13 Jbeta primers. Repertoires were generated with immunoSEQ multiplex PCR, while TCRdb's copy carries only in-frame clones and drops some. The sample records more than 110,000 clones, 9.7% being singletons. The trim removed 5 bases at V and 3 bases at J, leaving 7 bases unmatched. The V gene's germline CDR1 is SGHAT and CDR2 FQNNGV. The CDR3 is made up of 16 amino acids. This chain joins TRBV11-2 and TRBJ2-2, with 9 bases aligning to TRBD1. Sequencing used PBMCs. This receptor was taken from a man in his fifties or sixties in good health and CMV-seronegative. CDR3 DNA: TGTGCCAGCAGCCGATGGACAGGGGAGGACACCGGGGAGCTGTTTTTT. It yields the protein CASSRWTGEDTGELFF.